The clone carrying this T cell receptor (beta chain) was counted at least ten times. Its specificity is unknown. These data come from a study of T cell repertoires in cytomegalovirus infection. Background on the study: Matching HLA type and CMV infection were both indicated by public TCR beta signatures.

Trimming took 5 bases from V and 5 from J, leaving 15 bases between them. This CDR3 has 14 residues. Looked up from germline, CDR1 is SGHVS and CDR2 is FNYEAQ. MiXCR, applied by TCRdb to the reads, yields one record per CDR3 protein. The profile shows about 890,000 distinct CDR3 sequences, around 32% of them singletons. Study-wide results and limits: Based on cumulative public TCR beta family frequency, carriers of CMV plus the relevant HLA were identified. The response measured ex vivo was dominated by TCR beta clonotypes (HLA-C-restricted and CMV-specific).

This clonotype was sampled from a human donor in good health (CMV status not recorded). Some clones in this sample may be carry-over from other donors' samples. The chain uses TRBV7-6 and TRBJ2-5; TRBD1 is a possible D gene (6 bases). Material: cultured CD8+ T cells from PBMCs, obtained from culture after CMV antigen stimulation. The CDR3 spells CASSKGGQYETQYF. CDR3 coding DNA: TGTGCCAGCAGCAAAGGAGGACAGTATGAGACCCAGTACTTC.